What follows are 3 T cell receptor beta chains derived from one specimen sequenced in a study of CD8+ T cells in alopecia areata. Treatment reported: oral pan-JAK inhibitor, 5-10 mg twice daily. As the sequencing template, cDNA was produced by extracting RNA and reverse transcribing it. Sequencing used immunoSEQ multiplex PCR; TCRdb keeps in-frame clones, though not all of them. The table shows more than 130,000 clones, with around 82% occurring only once. Material: CD8+ T cells sorted from blood, obtained at week 4, from a patient treated with tofacitinib. These receptors were taken from a human donor with alopecia areata.

The rearrangement uses TRBV19 and TRBJ2-5; 9 nucleotides line up with TRBD1. V was pared by 5 bases and J by 2 bases, with 9 bases of the junction left unmatched. Per germline, CDR1 LNHDA and CDR2 SQIVND (reference sequence). This CDR3 contains 16 residues. CDR3 in amino acids: CASSFSGTGLQETQYF. CDR3 sequence (DNA): TGTGCCAGTAGTTTCTCCGGGACAGGGTTGCAAGAGACCCAGTACTTC.

This clone was found once. The chain carries TRBV15 and TRBJ2-7; D possibly uses TRBD1 or TRBD2 (5 bases each). The germline CDR1 and CDR2 sequences are LNHNV and YYDKDF (reference sequence). The CDR3 is 17 residues long. V lost 1 base and J lost 2, with 18 bases in between. The CDR3 reads CATSRVFGDGHPYEQYF. In DNA, the CDR3 is TGTGCCACCAGCAGAGTCTTCGGGGACGGGCACCCCTACGAGCAGTACTTC.

The V and J genes are TRBV6-1 and TRBJ1-1, with 7 bases that match TRBD1. The CDR3 has 15 residues. Germline V gene sequence: CDR1 MNHNS, CDR2 SASEGT. The J segment lost 1 base and the V segment lost 4 bases, leaving 6 bases of the junction unmatched. The DNA for the CDR3 is TGTGCCAGCAGTGCAAACAGGGGATCGAACACTGAAGCTTTCTTT. Protein product: CASSANRGSNTEAFF.